Reported below is one TCR beta chain. Its antigen remains unidentified. All trial patients relapsed after autologous stem cell transplantation. Profiled with immunoSEQ multiplex PCR; TCRdb holds only in-frame clones, not every one. The sample includes about 100,000 clones, around 88% seen only once; the top ten take approximately 6.3%. This record comes from a study of PD-1 blockade in classical Hodgkin lymphoma. General study results and limits: In CD4+ cells, TCR diversity went up significantly by C4D1, but in CD8+ cells it did not. Underlying causes for the observed repertoire differences were not defined, possibly disease activity or prior therapy. Patients were excluded if nivolumab began under 1 year after ASCT (the autologous transplant).

The source of this sequence is a human donor with classical Hodgkin lymphoma. The specimen was peripheral blood mononuclear cells (PBMCs), collected before the second cycle of nivolumab.

The CDR3 sequence is CASSLLQQIKYQETQYF. For the CDR3, the DNA is TGTGCCAGTAGTCTACTACAGCAAATCAAGTACCAAGAGACCCAGTACTTC. The V gene is TRBV19, the J gene TRBJ2-5; D ambiguous. This CDR3 has 17 residues. V was cut by 5 bases and J by 0 bases, with 19 bases left in between. Looked up from germline, CDR1 is LNHDA and CDR2 is SQIVND (reference sequence).